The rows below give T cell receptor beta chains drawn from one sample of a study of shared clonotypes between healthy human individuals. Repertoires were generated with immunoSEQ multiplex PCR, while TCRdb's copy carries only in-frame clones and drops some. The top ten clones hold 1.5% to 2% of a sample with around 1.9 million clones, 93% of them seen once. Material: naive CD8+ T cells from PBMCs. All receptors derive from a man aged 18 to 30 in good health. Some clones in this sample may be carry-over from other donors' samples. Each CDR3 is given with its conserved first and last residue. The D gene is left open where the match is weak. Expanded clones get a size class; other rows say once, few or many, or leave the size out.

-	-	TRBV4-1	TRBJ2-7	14	TGCGCCAGCAGCCAAGCTCCCCTGTCCTACGAGCAGTACTTC	CASSQAPLSYEQYF
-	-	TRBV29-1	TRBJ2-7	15	TGCAGCGTTGAAATTGTAGGTCAGGGAGGCTACGAGCAGTACTTC	CSVEIVGQGGYEQYF
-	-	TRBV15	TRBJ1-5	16	TGTGCCACCAGTTGGGGAGACGGTGAGGGCAATCAGCCCCAGCATTTT	CATSWGDGEGNQPQHF
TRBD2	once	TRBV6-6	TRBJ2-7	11	TGTGCCAGCCGGGAGGGGTACGAGCAGTACTTC	CASREGYEQYF
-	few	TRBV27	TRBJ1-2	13	TGTGCCAGCGGGTTCGTCAACTACTATGGCTACACCTTC	CASGFVNYYGYTF
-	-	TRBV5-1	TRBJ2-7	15	TGCGCCAGCAGCCCAGTAATTGATTCCGCCTACGAGCAGTACTTC	CASSPVIDSAYEQYF
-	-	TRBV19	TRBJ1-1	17	TGTGCCAGTAGTTCCACCCCTCTCCCCGGGCCTAACACTGAAGCTTTCTTT	CASSSTPLPGPNTEAFF
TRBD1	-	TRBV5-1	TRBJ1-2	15	TGCGCCAGCAGCTTGGGGAGACAGGGGAAATTTGGCTACACCTTC	CASSLGRQGKFGYTF
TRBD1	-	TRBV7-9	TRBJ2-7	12	TGTGCCAGCAGCGGGACAGCTTACGAGCAGTACTTC	CASSGTAYEQYF
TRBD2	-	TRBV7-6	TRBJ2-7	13	TGTGCCAGCAGCCCTCGGGGGGCCTACGAGCAGTACTTC	CASSPRGAYEQYF
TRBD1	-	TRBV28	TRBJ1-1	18	TGTGCCAGCAGTTTAAGTCTCAGGGGGCGGATCGGTGGCACTGAAGCTTTCTTT	CASSLSLRGRIGGTEAFF
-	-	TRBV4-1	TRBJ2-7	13	TGCGCCAGCAGCCAAGCGTCTTCCTACGAGCAGTACTTC	CASSQASSYEQYF
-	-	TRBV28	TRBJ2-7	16	TGTGCCAGCAGTTTGCCGGGGCCCGTAAGCTCCTACGAGCAGTACTTC	CASSLPGPVSSYEQYF
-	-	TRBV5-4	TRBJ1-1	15	TGTGCCAGCAGCTTGGGGGTCGGGGAACGAACTGAAGCTTTCTTT	CASSLGVGERTEAFF
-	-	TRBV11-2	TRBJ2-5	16	TGTGCCAGCAGCCACCCTGGGCGGGTCGAGGGTGAGACCCAGTACTTC	CASSHPGRVEGETQYF
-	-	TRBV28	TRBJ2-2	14	TGTGCCAGCAGTTTATCCCGGGCGGGTAGGGAGCTGTTTTTT	CASSLSRAGRELFF
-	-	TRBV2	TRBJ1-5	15	TGTGCCAGCAGTGAATTATTCGCCGGCAATCAGCCCCAGCATTTT	CASSELFAGNQPQHF
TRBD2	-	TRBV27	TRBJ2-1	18	TGTGCCAGCAGTCCCCTAGGACTAGCGGAGGCCCCCTACAATGAGCAGTTCTTC	CASSPLGLAEAPYNEQFF
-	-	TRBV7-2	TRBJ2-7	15	TGTGCCAGCAGCCCCGTACAGGGCCCGCCTGACGAGCAGTACTTC	CASSPVQGPPDEQYF
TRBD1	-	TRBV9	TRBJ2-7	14	TGTGCCAGCAGCGTGGGCGGGACAGGGGAAGAGCAGTACTTC	CASSVGGTGEEQYF
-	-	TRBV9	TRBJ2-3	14	TGTGCCAGCAGCGGGGATTGGAGCACAGATACGCAGTATTTT	CASSGDWSTDTQYF
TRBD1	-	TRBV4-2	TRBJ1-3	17	TGTGCCAGCAGCCAAGATACGGACAGGGCGGAAGGAAACACCATATATTTT	CASSQDTDRAEGNTIYF
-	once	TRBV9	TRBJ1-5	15	TGTGCCAGCAGCGTAGGACCGAATAGCAATCAGCCCCAGCATTTT	CASSVGPNSNQPQHF
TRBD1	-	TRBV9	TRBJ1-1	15	TGTGCCAGCAGTCCGACAGGGGAATACACGTCAGAAGCTTTCTTT	CASSPTGEYTSEAFF
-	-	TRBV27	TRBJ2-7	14	TGTGCCAGCAGTACGGCTAGCCGCTTATCCGAGCAGTACTTC	CASSTASRLSEQYF
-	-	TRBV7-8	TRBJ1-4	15	TGTGCCAGCAGCTTAGGGGCCAGTGTGCGAGAAAAACTGTTTTTT	CASSLGASVREKLFF
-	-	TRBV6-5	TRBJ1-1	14	TGTGCCAGCAGTTACGGCAGGCTGGGCGCTGAAGCTTTCTTT	CASSYGRLGAEAFF
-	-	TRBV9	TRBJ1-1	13	TGTGCCAGCAGCGTCCAGCAGGGGACTGAAGCTTTCTTT	CASSVQQGTEAFF
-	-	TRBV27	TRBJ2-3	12	TGTGCCAGCTTCTCCCCAGGAGATACGCAGTATTTT	CASFSPGDTQYF
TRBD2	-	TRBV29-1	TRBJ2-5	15	TGCAGCGTTCCCGTCGGGCTAGCGGGGTTTGGGACCCAGTACTTC	CSVPVGLAGFGTQYF
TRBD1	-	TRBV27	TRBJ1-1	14	TGTGCCAGCAGTCCCAGGACAGGGGGGACTGAAGCTTTCTTT	CASSPRTGGTEAFF
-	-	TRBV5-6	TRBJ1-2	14	TGTGCCAGCAGCTTGCCCGGTGCGCTCTATGGCTACACCTTC	CASSLPGALYGYTF
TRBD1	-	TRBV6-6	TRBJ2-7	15	TGTGCCAGCAGTTACTCCGGGACAGCATCCTACGAGCAGTACTTC	CASSYSGTASYEQYF
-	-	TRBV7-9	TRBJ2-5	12	TGTGCCAGCGGTTGGGACCAAGAGACCCAGTACTTC	CASGWDQETQYF
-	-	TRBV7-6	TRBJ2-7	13	TGTGCCAGCAGCTCAACCAGCTCCTACGAGCAGTACTTC	CASSSTSSYEQYF